These 14 T cell receptor beta chains were sequenced from one sample in a study of T cell responses to AZD1222 COVID-19 vaccine. Produced via immunoSEQ multiplex PCR; TCRdb's table is partial and in-frame only. The sample carries some 140,000 clones, around 90% recorded once. This specimen consisted of peripheral blood, obtained on day 0 of AZD1222 vaccination. The receptors were gathered from an adult in good health.

This clone occurred a few times. This chain connects TRBV7-2 to TRBJ2-7, with TRBD1 matching over 10 bases. Germline V gene data show CDR1 as SGHTA and CDR2 as FQGNSA. Trimming removed 5 bases from V and 3 bases from J; junction bases left unmatched: 7. The CDR3 sequence is 15 residues long. The CDR3: CASSARGTGVYEQYF. The CDR3 region has the DNA TGTGCCAGCAGCGCCCGGGGGACAGGGGTCTACGAGCAGTACTTC. The whole variable domain, remainder taken from reference TRBV7-2 and TRBJ2-7, is GAGVSQSPSNKVTEKGKDVELRCDPISGHTALYWYRQSLGQGLEFLIYFQGNSAPDKSGLPSDRFSAERTGGSVSTLTIQRTQQEDSAVYLCASSARGTGVYEQYFGPGTRLTVT.

V gene TRBV28 combines with J gene TRBJ1-4, with 8 bases that match TRBD1. The CDR3 loop spans 14 amino acids. CDR1 is MDHEN and CDR2 is SYDVKM in the germline V gene. J lost 7 bases, V lost 1 base, and 2 bases had no gene match. CDR3 coding DNA: TGTGCCAGCAGTTTATCAGGGGGCACTGAAAAACTGTTTTTT. It translates to CASSLSGGTEKLFF.

The gene calls are TRBV4-3 and TRBJ1-6; a weak D match, TRBD1 (6 bases). The germline V and J ends were trimmed by 1 base and 0 bases, with 10 bases remaining between them. CDR3 length: 17 amino acids. The germline V gene has CDR1 LGHNA and CDR2 YSLEER. This CDR3 reads CASSQALDSSYNSPLHF. The CDR3 DNA follows: TGCGCCAGCAGCCAAGCTCTGGACAGCTCCTATAATTCACCCCTCCACTTT.

The chain joins TRBV2 to TRBJ1-6; D perhaps matches TRBD1 (5 bases). The germline V and J ends were trimmed by 1 base and 13 bases, with 11 bases remaining between them. The CDR3 is 13 amino acids. The germline V gene encodes CDR1 SNHLY and CDR2 FYNNEI. The CDR3 DNA is TGTGCCAGCAGTGAAGGGGGCCTCATGCCCCTCCACTTT. Protein: CASSEGGLMPLHF.

The chain is built from TRBV7-2 and TRBJ1-4; 10 bases align to TRBD1. The V gene's germline CDR1 is SGHTA and CDR2 FQGNSA. This CDR3 is 15 amino acids long. Trimming cost V 5 bases and J 5 bases; bases outside gene matches: 5. The CDR3 DNA reads TGTGCCAGCAGCCTTGACAGGGGGCGAAATGAAAAACTGTTTTTT. The encoded protein is CASSLDRGRNEKLFF.

V gene TRBV24-1 combines with J gene TRBJ2-1, with D possibly matching TRBD2 (6 bases). Germline V gene data show CDR1 as KGHDR and CDR2 as SFDVKD. The CDR3 covers 14 residues. V was cut by 9 bases and J by 6 bases, with 17 bases left in between. The CDR3 sequence is CATGRAMGGNEQFF. The CDR3 DNA follows: TGTGCCACCGGAAGAGCAATGGGGGGCAATGAGCAGTTCTTC.

J is TRBJ1-6 and V is TRBV30; a possible D gene is TRBD1 (6 bases). Trimming shortened V by 4 bases and J by 7 bases, and 17 bases separated the two germline ends. This CDR3 contains 15 residues. Germline CDR1 is GTSNPN and CDR2 is SVGIG (reference sequence). Here the CDR3 reads CAWTQGTWLNSPLHF. The CDR3 DNA follows: TGTGCCTGGACCCAGGGGACATGGCTCAATTCACCCCTCCACTTT.

This chain joins TRBV4-3 and TRBJ2-1; 10 nucleotides match TRBD2. The J segment lost 9 bases and the V segment lost 0 bases, leaving 11 bases of the junction unmatched. The CDR3 has 17 amino acids. Per the germline V gene, CDR1 is LGHNA and CDR2 is YSLEER. CDR3 protein: CASSQDGGLAGAFEQFF. In DNA, the CDR3 is TGCGCCAGCAGCCAAGATGGTGGCCTAGCGGGAGCATTTGAGCAGTTCTTC.

This chain links TRBV5-4 with TRBJ2-7, with TRBD2 as a possible D gene (6 bases). CDR3 size: 18 residues. The V end lost 0 bases, the J end lost 0 bases, and 19 bases lay between the germline ends. CDR1 and CDR2 from the germline V gene are SGHNT and YYREEE (reference sequence). The CDR3 here is CASSLGLDKYGSSYEQYF. For the CDR3, the DNA is TGTGCCAGCAGCTTGGGACTTGATAAATACGGGAGCTCCTACGAGCAGTACTTC.

V and J are TRBV10-1 and TRBJ2-2; 14 bases agree with TRBD2. V lost 6 bases to trimming and J lost 6 bases; unmatched junction nucleotides: 6. Germline V gene sequence: CDR1 WNHNN, CDR2 SYGVQD (reference sequence). The CDR3 is 16 amino acids. Here the CDR3 DNA reads TGCGCCAGCAGCCTGCCGACTAGCGGGAGGGCCGGGGAGCTGTTTTTT. It translates to CASSLPTSGRAGELFF.

V usage is TRBV2 and J usage is TRBJ1-1; no definite D call. This CDR3 comprises 13 residues. Trimming took off 5 bases at V and 2 bases at J, with 9 bases between the two ends. Germline V gene lookup returns CDR1 SNHLY and CDR2 FYNNEI. The CDR3 spells CASSSSVNTEAFF. In DNA form, the CDR3 reads TGTGCCAGCAGTTCCTCGGTAAACACTGAAGCTTTCTTT.

The chain uses TRBV7-9 and TRBJ1-1, with D unclear. V was cut by 5 bases and J by 6 bases, with 13 bases left in between. The CDR3 length is 13 residues. Germline assignment: CDR1 SEHNR and CDR2 FQNEAQ (reference sequence). This CDR3 is CASSASGLPEAFF. CDR3 DNA sequence: TGTGCCAGCAGCGCATCGGGGTTGCCTGAAGCTTTCTTT.

This chain joins TRBV24-1 and TRBJ2-2; the D gene is possibly TRBD2 (6 bases). CDR1 and CDR2 from the germline V gene are KGHDR and SFDVKD. CDR3 length equals 16 residues. V was clipped by 4 bases and J by 3 bases, with 14 bases between them. Here the CDR3 DNA reads TGTGCCACCAGTGACAACGGGGGACGGCACACCGGGGAGCTGTTTTTT. Its protein is CATSDNGGRHTGELFF.

This chain uses TRBV6-5 with TRBJ1-3; perhaps TRBD1 as D (5 bases). V lost 6 bases and J lost 7, with 16 bases in between. This CDR3 is built from 14 residues. CDR1 and CDR2 from the germline V gene are MNHEY and SVGAGI. The CDR3 DNA reads TGTGCCAGCAGCGGGGGGACTGCGAAGAACACCATATATTTT. This codes for CASSGGTAKNTIYF.